The rows below give T cell receptor beta chains drawn from one sample of a study of T-cell reconstitution after alpha-beta-depleted transplantation in children. TCRdb re-derived calls from the PCR reads in MiXCR, one entry per CDR3 protein. Of fewer than 700,000 distinct CDR3 sequences in the sample, roughly 23% were seen once. Sequencing was performed on PBMCs, mostly from graft donor cells, taken 360 days after TCRalphabeta/CD19-depleted stem cell transplant. The source of these receptors is a boy under two years old who had a stem cell transplant for acute myeloid leukemia, so the T cells may come from the graft donor. The CDR3 runs from the conserved cysteine through the conserved F or W. Fields, in order: clone size, J gene, D gene, V gene, CDR3 DNA, CDR3 protein. The D gene is left open where the match is weak. Size tells how often a clone was seen (once, few, many) or the class of an expanded clone, and some rows leave it out.

>many|TRBJ1-4|-|TRBV7-9
TGTGCCAGCAGCTTAGCCCCCTCCCGGTGGTCGAATGAAAAACTGTTTTTT
CASSLAPSRWSNEKLFF
>many|TRBJ1-5|TRBD1|TRBV20-1
TGCAGTGCTGGTAGTAGGGGACAGGGGGCAAATCAGCCCCAGCATTTT
CSAGSRGQGANQPQHF
>many|TRBJ2-1|TRBD2|TRBV29-1
TGCAGCGTGCTAGCGGGGGGTTACAATGAGCAGTTCTTC
CSVLAGGYNEQFF
>few|TRBJ2-7|-|TRBV20-1
TGCAGTGCTAGCCTCAGTAAAGGGGGCTACGAGCAGTACTTC
CSASLSKGGYEQYF
>many|TRBJ2-1|TRBD1|TRBV20-1
TGCAGTGCTAGGAGGACAGGGGACAATGAGCAGTTCTTC
CSARRTGDNEQFF
>many|TRBJ2-3|-|TRBV20-1
TGCAGTGCTAGGGAGTGGGAGTTCACAGATACGCAGTATTTT
CSAREWEFTDTQYF
>-|TRBJ2-5|-|TRBV20-1
TGCAGTGCTACGTTCGTGGGGCGGACCCAGTACTTC
CSATFVGRTQYF
>-|TRBJ2-5|-|TRBV9
TGTGCCAGCAGCGGTGGAGGATACAACCAAGAGACCCAGTACTTC
CASSGGGYNQETQYF
>-|TRBJ1-2|-|TRBV7-2
TGTGCCAGCAGCTTTGAGACCTTC
CASSFETF
>many|TRBJ2-1|-|TRBV7-9
TGTGCCAGCAGCCCCGGTGGGAACAATGAGCAGTTCTTC
CASSPGGNNEQFF
>many|TRBJ1-2|TRBD1|TRBV12-3/TRBV12-4
TGTGCCAGCAGTTCGACAGGGAAGGGCTATGGCTACACCTTC
CASSSTGKGYGYTF
>-|TRBJ2-5|-|TRBV15
TGTGCCACCAGCAGAGATCGTTTACAAGAGACCCAGTACTTC
CATSRDRLQETQYF
>many|TRBJ2-3|-|TRBV20-1
TGCAGTGCTGCTTCGGCTAGCACAGATACGCAGTATTTT
CSAASASTDTQYF
>-|TRBJ2-5|TRBD1|TRBV5-3
TGTGCCACCCAACCGATGGACAGGGGGCCAGGGGAGACCCAGTACTTC
CATQPMDRGPGETQYF
>-|TRBJ1-1|TRBD1|TRBV6-2/TRBV6-3
TGTGCCAGCAGCTATCCCGCCCAGGGGGCATGGAACACTGAAGCTTTCTTT
CASSYPAQGAWNTEAFF
>many|TRBJ2-2|TRBD1|TRBV6-5
TGTGCCAGCAGTTACGACGAGACAGGGGTGAACACCGGGGAGCTGTTTTTT
CASSYDETGVNTGELFF
>few|TRBJ2-1|-|TRBV6-5
TGTGCCAGCAGTTACTCGGGGCCGCGCTCCTACAATGAGCAGTTCTTC
CASSYSGPRSYNEQFF
>few|TRBJ2-2|-|TRBV9
TGTGCCAGCAGCGGCGACCAAGACACCGGGGAGCTGTTTTTT
CASSGDQDTGELFF
>few|TRBJ2-1|TRBD2|TRBV5-1
TGCGCCAGCAGCTTGGGGTCGCGGGGGGCCAATGAGCAGTTCTTC
CASSLGSRGANEQFF
>few|TRBJ2-3|-|TRBV7-2
TGTGCCAGCTCCAACCTCGCAGATACGCAGTATTTT
CASSNLADTQYF
>-|TRBJ1-2|-|TRBV20-1
TGCAGTGCTAGAGAGGACAGATATGGCTACACCTTC
CSAREDRYGYTF
>-|TRBJ2-1|-|TRBV7-9
TGTGCCAGCGTGAGGGGCGGACCGAGGAGCAATGAGCAGTTCTTC
CASVRGGPRSNEQFF
>-|TRBJ2-7|TRBD1|TRBV18
TGTGCCAGTTCGACAGGGATGGGCTACGAGCAGTACTTC
CASSTGMGYEQYF
>many|TRBJ1-5|-|TRBV2
TGTGCCAGCGGTCAGCCCCAGCATTTT
CASGQPQHF
>few|TRBJ2-7|-|TRBV12-3/TRBV12-4
TGTGCCAGCAGTTTATCCGGGACGGAAACCTACGAGCAGTACTTC
CASSLSGTETYEQYF
>few|TRBJ2-7|-|TRBV29-1
TGCAGCGTAGCACAGGGCCCTCTCTCCTACGAGCAGTACTTC
CSVAQGPLSYEQYF
>once|TRBJ1-5|-|TRBV12-3/TRBV12-4
TGTGCCAGCAGTTACGGAGGGGCAAGGAGGCCCCAGCATTTT
CASSYGGARRPQHF
>-|TRBJ2-7|-|TRBV4-3
TGCGCCAGCAGCCAAGCCCCGGACAGCTCGACCTACGAGCAGTACTTC
CASSQAPDSSTYEQYF
>few|TRBJ1-1|TRBD1|TRBV12-3/TRBV12-4
TGTGCCAGCAGGAGGACAGGGCGTCTCCCCCGAGCTTTCTTT
CASRRTGRLPRAFF
>many|TRBJ2-2|-|TRBV12-3/TRBV12-4
TGTGCCAGCAGTTTTCCGGGAAACACCGGGGAGCTGTTTTTT
CASSFPGNTGELFF